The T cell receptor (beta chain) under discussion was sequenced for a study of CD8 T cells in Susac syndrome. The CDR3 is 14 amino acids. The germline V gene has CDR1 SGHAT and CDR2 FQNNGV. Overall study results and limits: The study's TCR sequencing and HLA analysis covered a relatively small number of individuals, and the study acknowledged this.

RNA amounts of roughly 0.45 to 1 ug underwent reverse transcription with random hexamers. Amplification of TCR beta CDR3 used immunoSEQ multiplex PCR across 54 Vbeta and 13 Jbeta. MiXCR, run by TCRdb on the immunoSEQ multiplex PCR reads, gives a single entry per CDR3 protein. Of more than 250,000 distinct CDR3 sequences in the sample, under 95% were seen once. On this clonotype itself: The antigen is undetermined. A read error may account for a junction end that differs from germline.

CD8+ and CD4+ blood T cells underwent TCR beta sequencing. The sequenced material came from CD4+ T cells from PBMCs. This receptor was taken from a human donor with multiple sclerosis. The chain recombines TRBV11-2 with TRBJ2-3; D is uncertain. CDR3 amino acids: CASSLDYRADTQYF. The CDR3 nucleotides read TGTGCCAGCAGCCTAGATTATCGCGCAGATACGCAGTATTTT.